This TCR beta chain emerged from a study of tumor-infiltrating lymphocytes in primary liver carcinoma. Study at large: The cohort consisted of patients whose primary liver carcinoma was surgically resected.

This clonotype was picked up one time. The template, approximately 500 ng total RNA, yielded TCR beta cDNA made with a constant-region primer. Three rounds of nested multiplex PCR with slightly modified ARM-PCR produced TCR beta libraries. TRBV1-TRBV30 forward primers paired with a C-beta reverse primer drove the first two PCR rounds, about 10 cycles each. TCRdb independently ran MiXCR on the multiplex PCR reads; one entry per CDR3 protein. The data show 330,000 or so distinct CDR3 sequences, less than 65% seen once. Germline DNA was also extracted, and blood RNA was taken from unsorted whole blood. Per germline, CDR1 GTSNPN and CDR2 SVGIG (reference sequence). Trimming removed 1 base at V and 8 bases at J, with 15 bases between. This CDR3 spans 14 amino acids.

Sequencing input: peripheral blood. This receptor was taken from a middle-aged man with primary liver carcinoma and hepatitis B virus infection. The V gene is TRBV30, the J gene TRBJ2-4; weak D call: TRBD2 (6 bases). The CDR3 spells CAWSATSWRDIQYF. DNA of the CDR3: TGTGCCTGGAGTGCCACTAGCTGGAGGGACATTCAGTACTTC.